This is a list of T cell receptor beta chains from one sample in a study of blood T cell repertoires in COVID-19. The repertoire was sequenced with immunoSEQ multiplex PCR; TCRdb's copy has only in-frame clones and lacks some. The table lists approximately 300,000 clones, about 89% of them singletons. The source material was peripheral blood. Receptor source: a man between 18 and 29 years old who had recovered from COVID-19. Both conserved end residues are part of each CDR3. The D gene is left open where the match is weak. The size entry is marked missing in some rows and otherwise reads once, few, many or a size class.

size	D	V	J	CDR3	DNA
once	.	TRBV3-1/TRBV3-2	TRBJ1-1	CASSQGRSTEAFF	TGTGCCAGCAGCCAGGGCAGGTCCACTGAAGCTTTCTTT
once	TRBD2	TRBV5-4	TRBJ2-1	CASSSRSAGGYEQFF	TGTGCCAGCAGCTCCCGGTCAGCGGGAGGGTATGAGCAGTTCTTC
.	TRBD2	TRBV5-4	TRBJ2-1	CASSLSGTSGYNEQFF	TGTGCCAGCAGCTTGAGCGGGACTAGCGGTTACAATGAGCAGTTCTTC
.	TRBD2	TRBV5-4	TRBJ2-1	CASSGGRLAAYNEQFF	TGTGCCAGCTCGGGGGGGAGACTAGCGGCCTACAATGAGCAGTTCTTC
once	TRBD1	TRBV6-6	TRBJ1-5	CASSLDREGQPQHF	TGTGCCAGCAGTTTGGACAGGGAAGGTCAGCCCCAGCATTTT
.	.	TRBV18	TRBJ1-1	CASSPQQGSTEAFF	TGTGCCAGCTCACCTCAACAGGGAAGCACTGAAGCTTTCTTT
.	.	TRBV29-1	TRBJ2-3	CSVEQGPNTQYF	TGCAGCGTTGAACAGGGTCCAAATACGCAGTATTTT
.	TRBD2	TRBV7-2	TRBJ2-5	CASSLTSGGGETQYF	TGTGCCAGCAGCTTGACTAGCGGGGGAGGAGAGACCCAGTACTTC
.	TRBD1	TRBV27	TRBJ2-7	CASSLGTGFYEQYF	TGTGCCAGCAGTTTAGGGACAGGGTTTTACGAGCAGTACTTC
.	TRBD2	TRBV11-3	TRBJ2-2	CASSFRTSGNTGELFF	TGTGCCAGCAGCTTTCGGACTAGCGGAAACACCGGGGAGCTGTTTTTT
.	.	TRBV29-1	TRBJ2-7	CSAGGSAYEQYF	TGCAGCGCTGGGGGGTCCGCCTACGAGCAGTACTTC
.	.	TRBV30	TRBJ2-1	CAPPVPASVYNEQFF	TGTGCCCCCCCAGTGCCGGCTAGCGTTTACAATGAGCAGTTCTTC
.	.	TRBV19	TRBJ1-1	CASRRTENTEAFF	TGTGCCAGTAGGCGGACAGAGAACACTGAAGCTTTCTTT
.	TRBD2	TRBV6-5	TRBJ2-1	CASSRGGYNEQFF	TGTGCCAGCAGCCGGGGGGGGTACAATGAGCAGTTCTTC
.	TRBD2	TRBV5-1	TRBJ2-4	CASSLKGLAGGSDIQYF	TGCGCCAGCAGCTTGAAGGGACTAGCGGGAGGGTCGGACATTCAGTACTTC
.	.	TRBV9	TRBJ1-1	CASSVGPGRNTEAFF	TGTGCCAGCAGCGTGGGGCCAGGGCGGAACACTGAAGCTTTCTTT
.	TRBD1	TRBV18	TRBJ2-7	CASFPGTGGYEQYF	TGTGCCAGCTTTCCCGGGACAGGGGGCTACGAGCAGTACTTC
.	TRBD1	TRBV19	TRBJ1-1	CASRGGTGTRAFF	TGTGCCAGTAGGGGGGGGACAGGGACTAGAGCTTTCTTT
.	TRBD2	TRBV9	TRBJ2-3	CASSVEAGLAGTDTQYF	TGTGCCAGCAGCGTAGAAGCCGGGCTAGCGGGCACAGATACGCAGTATTTT